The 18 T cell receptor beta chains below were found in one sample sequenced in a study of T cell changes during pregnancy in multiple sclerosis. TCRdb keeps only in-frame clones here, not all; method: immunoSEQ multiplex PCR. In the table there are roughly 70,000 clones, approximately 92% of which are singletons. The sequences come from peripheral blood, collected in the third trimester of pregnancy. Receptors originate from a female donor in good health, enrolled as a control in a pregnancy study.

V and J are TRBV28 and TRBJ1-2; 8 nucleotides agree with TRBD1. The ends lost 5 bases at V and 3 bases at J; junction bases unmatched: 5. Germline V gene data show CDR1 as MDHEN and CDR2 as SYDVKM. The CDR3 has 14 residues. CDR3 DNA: TGTGCCAGCAGTCTGGGACAGGCGTACTATGGCTACACCTTC. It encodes CASSLGQAYYGYTF.

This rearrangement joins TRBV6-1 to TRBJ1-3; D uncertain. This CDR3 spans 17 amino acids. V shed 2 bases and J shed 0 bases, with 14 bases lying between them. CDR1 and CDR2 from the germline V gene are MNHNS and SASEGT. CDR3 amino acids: CASSERQARFSGNTIYF. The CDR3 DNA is TGTGCCAGCAGTGAAAGGCAGGCACGATTCTCTGGAAACACCATATATTTT.

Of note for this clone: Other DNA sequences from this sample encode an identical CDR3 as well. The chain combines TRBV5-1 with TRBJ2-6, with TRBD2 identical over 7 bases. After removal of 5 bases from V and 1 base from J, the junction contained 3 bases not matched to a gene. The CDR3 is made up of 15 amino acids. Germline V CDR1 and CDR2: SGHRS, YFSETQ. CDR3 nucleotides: TGCGCCAGCAGTTCGCGGGGGTCTGGGGCCAACGTCCTGACTTTC. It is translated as CASSSRGSGANVLTF.

CDR3 DNA sequence: TGTGCCAGCAGTTACTCGACAGCAAACACTGAAGCTTTCTTT. Its protein product is CASSYSTANTEAFF. V is TRBV6-5 and J is TRBJ1-1; D perhaps matches TRBD1 (5 bases). CDR3 size: 14 residues. V lost 0 bases and J lost 2, with 7 bases in between. Germline V gives CDR1 MNHEY, CDR2 SVGAGI.

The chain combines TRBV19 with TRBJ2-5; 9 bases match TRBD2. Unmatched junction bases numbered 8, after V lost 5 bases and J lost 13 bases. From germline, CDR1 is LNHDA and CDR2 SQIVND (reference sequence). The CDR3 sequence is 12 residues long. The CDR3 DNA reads TGTGCCAGTAGTCTTCGGACTAGCGTTTTGTACTTC. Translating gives CASSLRTSVLYF.

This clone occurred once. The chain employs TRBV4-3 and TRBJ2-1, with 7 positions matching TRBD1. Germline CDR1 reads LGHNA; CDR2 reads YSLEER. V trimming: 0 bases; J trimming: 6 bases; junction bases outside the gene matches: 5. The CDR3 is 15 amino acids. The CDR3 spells CASSQDLGQFNEQFF. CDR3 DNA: TGCGCCAGCAGCCAAGATCTGGGACAGTTCAATGAGCAGTTCTTC.

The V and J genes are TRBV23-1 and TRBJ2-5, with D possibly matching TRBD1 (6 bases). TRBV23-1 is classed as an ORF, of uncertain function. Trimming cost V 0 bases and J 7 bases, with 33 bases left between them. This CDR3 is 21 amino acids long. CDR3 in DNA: TGCGCCAGCAGTCAATCGAGTAATCGTCCGCTTACAGGGTTGGGGCCGGGGACCCAGTACTTC. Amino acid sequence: CASSQSSNRPLTGLGPGTQYF.

Written as DNA, the CDR3 is TGTGCCAGCAGCTTCGAACTAGATCCCAATGAGCAGTTCTTC. The encoded protein is CASSFELDPNEQFF. The chain recombines TRBV7-9 with TRBJ2-1; possible D gene TRBD2, 5 bases. This CDR3 comprises 14 residues. Per germline, CDR1 SEHNR and CDR2 FQNEAQ (reference sequence). V lost 3 bases and J 6 bases, leaving 12 bases between the germline ends.

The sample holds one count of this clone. Here the CDR3 reads CASSLRGHEQYF. In nucleotides, the CDR3 is TGTGCCAGCAGTTTAAGGGGTCACGAGCAGTACTTC. V usage is TRBV27 and J usage is TRBJ2-7; maybe TRBD1 (5 bases). Germline CDR1 reads MNHEY; CDR2 reads SMNVEV (reference sequence). This CDR3 comprises 12 residues. The germline V and J ends were trimmed by 2 bases and 5 bases, with 7 bases remaining between them.

The CDR3 nucleotides are TGTGCCAGCAGCTTATGGGGAGAGAGCAATCAGCCCCAGCATTTT. Its protein product is CASSLWGESNQPQHF. The V call is TRBV7-8, the J call TRBJ1-5; D gene uncertain. This CDR3 is built from 15 residues. Trimming removed 2 bases at V and 1 base at J, with 9 bases between. In germline, CDR1 is SGHVS, CDR2 FQNEAQ. The complete variable domain, with remaining parts taken from reference TRBV7-8 and TRBJ1-5, reads GAGVSQSPRYKVAKRGQDVALRCDPISGHVSLFWYQQALGQGPEFLTYFQNEAQLDKSGLPSDRFFAERPEGSVSTLKIQRTQQEDSAVYLCASSLWGESNQPQHFGDGTRLSIL.

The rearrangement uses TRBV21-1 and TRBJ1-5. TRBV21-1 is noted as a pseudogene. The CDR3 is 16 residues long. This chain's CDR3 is CASSKEADYSNQPQHF. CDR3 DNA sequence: TGTGCCAGCAGCAAAGAGGCAGACTATAGCAATCAGCCCCAGCATTTT.

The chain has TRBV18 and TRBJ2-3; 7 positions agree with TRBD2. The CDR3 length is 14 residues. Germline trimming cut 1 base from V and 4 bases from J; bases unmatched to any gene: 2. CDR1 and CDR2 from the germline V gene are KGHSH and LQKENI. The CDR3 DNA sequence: TGTGCCAGCTCACCACGGGAGGGCCCAGATACGCAGTATTTT. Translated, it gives CASSPREGPDTQYF.

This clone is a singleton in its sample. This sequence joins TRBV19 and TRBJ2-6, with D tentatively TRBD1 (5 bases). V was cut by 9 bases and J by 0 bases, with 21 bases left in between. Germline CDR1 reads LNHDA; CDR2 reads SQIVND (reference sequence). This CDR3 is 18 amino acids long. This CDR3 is CASQGIREPSSGANVLTF. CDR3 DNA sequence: TGTGCCAGCCAGGGAATAAGGGAACCAAGCTCTGGGGCCAACGTCCTGACTTTC.

The CDR3 region has the DNA TGCGCCAGCAGCCAAGTTGGACAGGCGAATCAGCCCCAGCATTTT. Translation gives CASSQVGQANQPQHF. The chain joins TRBV4-1 to TRBJ1-5; 7 nucleotides line up with TRBD1. With 1 base clipped from V and 4 bases from J, the junction kept 4 bases outside the gene matches. CDR1 is MGHRA and CDR2 is YSYEKL in the germline V gene. This CDR3 has 15 amino acids.

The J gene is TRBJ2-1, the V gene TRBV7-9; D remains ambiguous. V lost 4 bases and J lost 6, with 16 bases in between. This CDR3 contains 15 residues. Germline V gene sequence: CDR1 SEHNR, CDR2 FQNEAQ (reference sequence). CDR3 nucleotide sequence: TGTGCCAGCAGCTCGCCCCCGCGAGGCATCAATGAGCAGTTCTTC. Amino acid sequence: CASSSPPRGINEQFF. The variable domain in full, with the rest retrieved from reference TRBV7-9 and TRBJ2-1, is DTGVSQNPRHKITKRGQNVTFRCDPISEHNRLYWYRQTLGQGPEFLTYFQNEAQLEKSRLLSDRFSAERPKGSFSTLEIQRTEQGDSAMYLCASSSPPRGINEQFFGPGTRLTVL.

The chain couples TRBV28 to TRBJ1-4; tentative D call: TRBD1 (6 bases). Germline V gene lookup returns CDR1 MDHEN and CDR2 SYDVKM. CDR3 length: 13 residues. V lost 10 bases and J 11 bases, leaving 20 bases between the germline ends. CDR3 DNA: TGTGCCACCCGGGGGGGCCGCCCTTCTAAACTGTTTTTT. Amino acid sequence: CATRGGRPSKLFF. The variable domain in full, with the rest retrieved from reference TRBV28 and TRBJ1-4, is DVKVTQSSRYLVKRTGEKVFLECVQDMDHENMFWYRQDPGLGLRLIYFSYDVKMKEKGDIPEGYSVSREKKERFSLILESASTNQTSMYLCATRGGRPSKLFFGSGTQLSVL.

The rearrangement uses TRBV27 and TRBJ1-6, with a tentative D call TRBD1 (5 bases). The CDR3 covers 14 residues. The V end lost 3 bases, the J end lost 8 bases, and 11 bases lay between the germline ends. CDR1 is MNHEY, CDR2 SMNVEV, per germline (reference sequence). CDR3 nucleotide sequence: TGTGCCAGCAGTTTGGGAGGGGTTCATTCACCCCTCCACTTT. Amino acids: CASSLGGVHSPLHF.

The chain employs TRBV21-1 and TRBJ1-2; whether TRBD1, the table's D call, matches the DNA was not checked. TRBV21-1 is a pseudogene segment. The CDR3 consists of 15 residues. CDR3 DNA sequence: TGTGCCAGCAGCGAATCGTCGACAGGGTACTATGGCTACACCTTC. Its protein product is CASSESSTGYYGYTF.